Frequency places the clone carrying this T cell receptor (beta chain) as large (0.1 to 1%). The antigen remains undetermined. Germline lookup yields CDR1 SGHTA and CDR2 FQGTGA. The CDR3 extends over 15 amino acids. The data derive from a study of T cells in severe cutaneous drug reactions. Study as a whole: A European registry, Taiwan and Thailand supplied patients during 2011 to 2018. Collected from acute- or recovery-stage patients: blister fluids/cells and PBMC.

Regarding the study as a whole: One public TCRbeta CDR3 appeared in all seven blister samples, averaging approximately 13%.

Libraries were made by iRepertoire multiplex PCR with TCR subtype-specific primers for bulk and single-cell sequencing. Roughly 90-550 ng of RNA per sample was bulk library input. TCRdb reprocessed the multiplex PCR reads and stores each CDR3 protein as one record, lacking DNA. The sample yields around 1,200 distinct CDR3 sequences, of which the top ten take up under 20%. The donors had carbamazepine-induced Stevens-Johnson syndrome or toxic epidermal necrolysis. Sequencing was carried out using cells from a skin blister. The chain carries TRBV7-3 and TRBJ2-2; lacking DNA, the TRBD1 call made by TCRdb goes unchecked. The sequence came from a human donor with Stevens-Johnson syndrome, a severe cutaneous drug reaction. CDR3 amino acids: CASSLGPGHTGELFF.